This T cell receptor beta chain appears in the sequencing data of a study of T cell repertoires in cytomegalovirus infection. Study-level information: The authors relied on CMV epitopes, both recently identified HLA-C-restricted and well-studied HLA-B-restricted. Both CMV infection and a matching HLA type were indicated by public TCR beta signatures. Study observations and caveats: The response measured ex vivo was dominated by TCR beta clonotypes (HLA-C-restricted and CMV-specific).

TCRdb independently ran MiXCR on the reads; one entry per CDR3 protein. The sample lists fewer than 350,000 distinct CDR3 sequences; about 27% were seen once. A remark on this clonotype: Antigen unknown.

The CDR3 has 15 amino acids. Germline values: CDR1 MNHEY, CDR2 SVGAGI. With 7 bases removed from V and 5 bases from J, the gap between germline ends came to 17 bases. The TCR sequence derives from a human donor in good health (CMV status not recorded). Some clones in this sample may be carry-over from other donors' samples. The rearrangement joins TRBV6-5 to TRBJ2-2; TRBD1 might be the D (7 bases). This specimen was cultured PBMCs, taken from culture after CMV antigen stimulation. The chain's CDR3 is CASTKGGTETGELFF. CDR3 nucleotide sequence: TGTGCCAGCACCAAAGGCGGGACAGAAACCGGGGAGCTGTTTTTT.